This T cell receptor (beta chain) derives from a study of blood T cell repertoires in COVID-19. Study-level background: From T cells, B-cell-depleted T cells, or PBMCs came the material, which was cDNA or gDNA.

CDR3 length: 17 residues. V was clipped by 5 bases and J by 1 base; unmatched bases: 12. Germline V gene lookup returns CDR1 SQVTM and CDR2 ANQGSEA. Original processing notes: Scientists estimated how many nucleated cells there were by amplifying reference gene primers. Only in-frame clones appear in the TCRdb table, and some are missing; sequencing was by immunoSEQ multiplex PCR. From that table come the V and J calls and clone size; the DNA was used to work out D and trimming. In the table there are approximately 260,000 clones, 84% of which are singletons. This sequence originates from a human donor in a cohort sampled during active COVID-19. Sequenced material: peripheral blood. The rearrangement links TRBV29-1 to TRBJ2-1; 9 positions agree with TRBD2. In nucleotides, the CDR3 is TGCAGCGTTCAACGGCACCCGGGACTAGCTTCCTACAATGAGCAGTTCTTC. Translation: CSVQRHPGLASYNEQFF.